This T cell receptor beta chain was observed in a study of cytomegalovirus exposure and HLA in healthy donors. Study-level points and caveats: Previously analyzed data showed that most TCR beta V segments were productive at a frequency of about 87% or about 30%. Testing in vitro showed a few CMV-associated chains specific for CMV antigens. Listed as cytomegalovirus-associated were over 150 TCR beta chains.

The CDR3 length is 13 residues. Germline V gene data show CDR1 as MDHEN and CDR2 as SYDVKM. Losses at the gene ends were 5 bases for V and 7 bases for J; bases not matched to a gene: 8. With 60 Vbeta and 13 Jbeta primers, the PCR was carried out. Only in-frame clones appear in the TCRdb table, and some are missing; sequencing was by immunoSEQ multiplex PCR. This sample has approximately 220,000 clones, with about four fifths found just once. As for this clone: Its antigen is undetermined.

This chain links TRBV28 with TRBJ2-7, with TRBD2 matching 7 bases. This clonotype originated in a man between 25 and 39 years old in good health and CMV-seronegative. Sequences were obtained from PBMCs. CDR3 DNA sequence: TGTGCCAGCAGTAAGAGCGGGGTGCGGGAGCAGTACTTC. This encodes CASSKSGVREQYF. The whole variable domain, filled in from reference TRBV28 and TRBJ2-7, reads DVKVTQSSRYLVKRTGEKVFLECVQDMDHENMFWYRQDPGLGLRLIYFSYDVKMKEKGDIPEGYSVSREKKERFSLILESASTNQTSMYLCASSKSGVREQYFGPGTRLTVT.